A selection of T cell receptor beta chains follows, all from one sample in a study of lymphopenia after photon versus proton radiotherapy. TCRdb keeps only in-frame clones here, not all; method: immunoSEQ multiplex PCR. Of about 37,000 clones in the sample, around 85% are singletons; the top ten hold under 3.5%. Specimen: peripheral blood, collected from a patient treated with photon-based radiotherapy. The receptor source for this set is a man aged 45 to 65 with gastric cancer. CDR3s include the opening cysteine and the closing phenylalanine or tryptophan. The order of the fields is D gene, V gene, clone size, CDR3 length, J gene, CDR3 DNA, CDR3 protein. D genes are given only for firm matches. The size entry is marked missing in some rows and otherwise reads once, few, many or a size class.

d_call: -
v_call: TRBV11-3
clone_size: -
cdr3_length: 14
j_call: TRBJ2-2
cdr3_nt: TGTGCCAGCAGCTTAGGGGAAGGGGCCGGGGAGCTGTTTTTT
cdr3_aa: CASSLGEGAGELFF

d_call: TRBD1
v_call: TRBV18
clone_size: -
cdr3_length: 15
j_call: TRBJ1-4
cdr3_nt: TGTGCCAGCTCACGGGACAGATCAACTAATGAAAAACTGTTTTTT
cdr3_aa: CASSRDRSTNEKLFF

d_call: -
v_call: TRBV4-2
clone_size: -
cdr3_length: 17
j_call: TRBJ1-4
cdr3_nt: TGTGCCAGCAGCCAAGATACCCAGGGACCAACTAATGAAAAACTGTTTTTT
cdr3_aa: CASSQDTQGPTNEKLFF

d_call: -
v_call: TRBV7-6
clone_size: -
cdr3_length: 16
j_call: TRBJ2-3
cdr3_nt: TGTGCCAGCAGCCCCACCGGCAGGGGCCACACAGATACGCAGTATTTT
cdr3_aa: CASSPTGRGHTDTQYF

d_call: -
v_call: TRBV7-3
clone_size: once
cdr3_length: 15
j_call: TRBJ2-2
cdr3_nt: TGTGCCAGCAGCCTCACTAGCTTGAACACCGGGGAGCTGTTTTTT
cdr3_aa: CASSLTSLNTGELFF

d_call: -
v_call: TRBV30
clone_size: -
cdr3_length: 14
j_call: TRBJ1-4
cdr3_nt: TGTGCCTGGAGATCCGTCAGGGAGGGAGGAAAACTGTTTTTT
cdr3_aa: CAWRSVREGGKLFF

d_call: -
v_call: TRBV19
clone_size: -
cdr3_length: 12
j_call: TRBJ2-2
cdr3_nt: TGTGCCGCCCTCGGGGCGGCCGGGGAGCTGTTTTTT
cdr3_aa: CAALGAAGELFF

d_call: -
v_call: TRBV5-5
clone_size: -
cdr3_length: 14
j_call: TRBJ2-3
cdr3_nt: TGTGCCAGCAGCCGGACCGACCTAGGAGATACGCAGTATTTT
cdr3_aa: CASSRTDLGDTQYF

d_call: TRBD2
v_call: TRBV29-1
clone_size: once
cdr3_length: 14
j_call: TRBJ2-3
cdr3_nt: TGCAGCGTTGAAGGCGGGAGGGGCGCAGATACGCAGTATTTT
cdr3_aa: CSVEGGRGADTQYF

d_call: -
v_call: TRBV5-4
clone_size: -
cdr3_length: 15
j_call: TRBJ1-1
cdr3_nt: TGTGCCAGCAGCTCCAGGGGCAGGGCGGACACTGAAGCTTTCTTT
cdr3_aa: CASSSRGRADTEAFF

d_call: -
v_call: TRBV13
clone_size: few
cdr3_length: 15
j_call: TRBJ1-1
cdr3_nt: TGTGCCAGCAGCTCCTCCCCAGGGATAAACACTGAAGCTTTCTTT
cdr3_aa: CASSSSPGINTEAFF

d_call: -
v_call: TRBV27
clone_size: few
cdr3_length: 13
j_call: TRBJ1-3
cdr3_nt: TGTGCCAGCAGTTTAAAGCCTGGAAACACCATATATTTT
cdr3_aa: CASSLKPGNTIYF

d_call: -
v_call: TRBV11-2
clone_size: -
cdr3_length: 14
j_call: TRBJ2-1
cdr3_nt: TGTGCCAGCAGCTTCACCGACTCGTACAATGAGCAGTTCTTC
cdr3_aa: CASSFTDSYNEQFF

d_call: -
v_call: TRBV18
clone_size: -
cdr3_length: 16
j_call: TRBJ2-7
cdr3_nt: TGTGCCAGCTCACCACTGCCGGGACGCCGAACCTACGAGCAGTACTTC
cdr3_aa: CASSPLPGRRTYEQYF

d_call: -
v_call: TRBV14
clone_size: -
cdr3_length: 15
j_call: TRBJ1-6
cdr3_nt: TGTGCCAGCAGCCAAGACCATCGACAGACCGTCCCCCTCCACTTT
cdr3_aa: CASSQDHRQTVPLHF

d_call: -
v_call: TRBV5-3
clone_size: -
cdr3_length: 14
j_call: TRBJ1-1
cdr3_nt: TGTGCCAGAAGCTTGAAGTCCGAGAACACTGAAGCTTTCTTT
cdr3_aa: CARSLKSENTEAFF

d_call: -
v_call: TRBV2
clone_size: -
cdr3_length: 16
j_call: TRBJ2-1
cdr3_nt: TGTGCCAGCAGGACGGGACGGCCGAGCTCCTACAATGAGCAGTTCTTC
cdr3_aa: CASRTGRPSSYNEQFF

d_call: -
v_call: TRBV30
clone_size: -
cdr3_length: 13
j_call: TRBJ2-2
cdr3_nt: TGTGCCTGGAGTGTACAGGGCCCCGGGGAGCTGTTTTTT
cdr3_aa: CAWSVQGPGELFF

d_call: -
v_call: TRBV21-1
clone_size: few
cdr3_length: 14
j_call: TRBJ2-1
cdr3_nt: TGTGCCAGCAGGAATCTTAGCTCCTACAATGAGCAGTTCTTC
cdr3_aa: CASRNLSSYNEQFF

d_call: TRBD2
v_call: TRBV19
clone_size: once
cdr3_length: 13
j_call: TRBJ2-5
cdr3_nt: TGTGCCAGTAGCCCCGGGGGGGAAGAGACCCAGTACTTC
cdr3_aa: CASSPGGEETQYF

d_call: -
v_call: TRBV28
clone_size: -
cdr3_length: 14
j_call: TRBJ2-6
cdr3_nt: TGTGCCATTCAGGGGGGATCTGGGGCCAACGTCCTGACTTTC
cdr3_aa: CAIQGGSGANVLTF

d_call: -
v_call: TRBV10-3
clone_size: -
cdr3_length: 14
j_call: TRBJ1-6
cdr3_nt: TGTGCCATCAGTGACGGGGGCGATACTTCACCCCTCCACTTT
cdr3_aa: CAISDGGDTSPLHF

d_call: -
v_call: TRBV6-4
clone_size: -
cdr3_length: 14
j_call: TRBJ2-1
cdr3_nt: TGTGCCAGCAGCCTATACGCAGGGCCCAATGAGCAGTTCTTC
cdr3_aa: CASSLYAGPNEQFF

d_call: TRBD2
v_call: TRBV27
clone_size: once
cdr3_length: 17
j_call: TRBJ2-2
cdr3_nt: TGTGCCAGCACCCAGCTAGCGGGAGGAGGGAACACCGGGGAGCTGTTTTTT
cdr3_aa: CASTQLAGGGNTGELFF

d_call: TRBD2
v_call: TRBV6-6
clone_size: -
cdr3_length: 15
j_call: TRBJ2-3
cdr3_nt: TGTGCCAGCAGGAGGACTAGCGGGAGTGCAGATACGCAGTATTTT
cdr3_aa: CASRRTSGSADTQYF

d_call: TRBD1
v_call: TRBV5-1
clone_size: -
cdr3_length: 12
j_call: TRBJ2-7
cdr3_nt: TGCGCCAGCAGTTTGACAGGGTACGAGCAGTACTTC
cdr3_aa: CASSLTGYEQYF

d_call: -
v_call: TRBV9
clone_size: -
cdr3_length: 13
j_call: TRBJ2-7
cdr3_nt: TGTGCCAGCAGCTTGGCCGGGGCATACGAGCAGTACTTC
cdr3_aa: CASSLAGAYEQYF

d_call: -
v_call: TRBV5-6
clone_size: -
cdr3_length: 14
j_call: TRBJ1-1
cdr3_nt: TGTGCCAGCAGGTTAGGAGTAAGGAACACTGAAGCTTTCTTT
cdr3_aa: CASRLGVRNTEAFF